Listed here are 18 T cell receptor beta chains from one sample, sequenced in a study of cytomegalovirus exposure and HLA in healthy donors. Use of 60 Vbeta and 13 Jbeta primers characterized the PCR. The repertoire was sequenced with immunoSEQ multiplex PCR; TCRdb's copy has only in-frame clones and lacks some. The sample lists under 150,000 clones, about 84% occurring once. What was sequenced was PBMCs. These receptors came from a woman aged 40-49 years in good health and CMV-seropositive.

The gene calls are TRBV5-1 and TRBJ2-7, with D tentatively TRBD1 (7 bases). Germline V gives CDR1 SGHRS, CDR2 YFSETQ. CDR3 size: 14 residues. The ends were cut back, 4 bases at V and 7 bases at J, with 18 bases in the middle. The CDR3, as DNA: TGCGCCAGCAGCGCGGGACAGCTAGTCGGGGAGCAGTACTTC. It is translated as CASSAGQLVGEQYF.

The V call is TRBV20-1, the J call TRBJ2-1; a possible D gene is TRBD2 (5 bases). This CDR3 is built from 11 residues. Trimming left V 6 bases short and J 6 bases short, with 9 bases between. The germline V gene encodes CDR1 DFQATT and CDR2 SNEGSKA (reference sequence). In DNA form, the CDR3 reads TGCAGTGCAAAGCGGATCAATGAGCAGTTCTTC. This gives the protein CSAKRINEQFF.

This rearrangement joins TRBV7-8 to TRBJ2-1; D possibly corresponds to TRBD2 (7 bases). The germline V and J ends were trimmed by 1 base and 2 bases, with 15 bases remaining between them. CDR3 length: 17 amino acids. Per germline, CDR1 SGHVS and CDR2 FQNEAQ. In nucleotides, the CDR3 is TGTGCCAGCAGCTTAGGAGCCGCGGGGGCGACCTACAATGAGCAGTTCTTC. Its translation: CASSLGAAGATYNEQFF. The entire variable domain, with the rest obtained from reference TRBV7-8 and TRBJ2-1, is as follows: GAGVSQSPRYKVAKRGQDVALRCDPISGHVSLFWYQQALGQGPEFLTYFQNEAQLDKSGLPSDRFFAERPEGSVSTLKIQRTQQEDSAVYLCASSLGAAGATYNEQFFGPGTRLTVL.

The chain combines TRBV29-1 with TRBJ2-7; tentative D call: TRBD2 (5 bases). This CDR3 comprises 12 residues. V was clipped by 0 bases and J by 9 bases, with 12 bases between them. Germline loops: CDR1 SQVTM, CDR2 ANQGSEA. The chain's CDR3 is CSVEDKRIGQYF. For the CDR3, the DNA is TGCAGCGTTGAAGATAAGCGGATTGGGCAGTACTTC.

This clone was counted a single time. The junction departs from the called germline gene at one end, perhaps through a read error. CDR3 residues: CASSNNYEQCF. In nucleotides, the CDR3 is TGTGCCAGCAGTAATAACTACGAGCAGTGCTTC. V is TRBV25-1 and J is TRBJ2-7; no clear D. The CDR3 is 11 residues long. Per the germline V gene, CDR1 is MGHDK and CDR2 is SYGVNS.

This clone was observed a handful of times. The chain is built from TRBV9 and TRBJ1-2; D is unclear. CDR3 size: 15 residues. The V and J ends lost 0 bases and 8 bases respectively, with 17 bases between them. CDR1 and CDR2 (germline): SGDLS, YYNGEE. The CDR3 reads CASSVATGGSAGYTF. CDR3 sequence (DNA): TGTGCCAGCAGCGTAGCTACGGGAGGGTCCGCCGGCTACACCTTC.

Notes on this clone: Sequence at one end of the junction differs from germline and may be a read error. This chain uses TRBV7-9 with TRBJ2-2, with D possibly TRBD1 on 6 matching bases. The CDR3 sequence is 16 residues long. Germline V lookup: CDR1 SEHNR, CDR2 FQNEAQ (reference sequence). CDR3 in DNA: TGTGCCAGCAGCTCTCCAAGGACAGCGAACACCGGGGAGCCGTTTTTT. It specifies CASSSPRTANTGEPFF.

V usage is TRBV6-5 and J usage is TRBJ2-7; D unresolved. Germline lookup yields CDR1 MNHEY and CDR2 SVGAGI. CDR3 length: 14 amino acids. V dropped 6 bases and J dropped 0 bases, with 12 bases sitting between them. DNA for the CDR3: TGTGCCAGCAGGCAAACCCCTAGCTCCTACGAGCAGTACTTC. Encoded protein: CASRQTPSSYEQYF.

This clone showed up just a few times. V and J are TRBV14 and TRBJ2-4; possible D gene TRBD2, 5 bases. This CDR3 contains 13 residues. The ends were cut back, 3 bases at V and 9 bases at J, with 12 bases in the middle. From germline, CDR1 is SGHDN and CDR2 FVKESK. The DNA for the CDR3 is TGTGCCAGCAGCCAGGTCGAGGGAAGCATTCAGTACTTC. It is translated as CASSQVEGSIQYF. The full variable domain, its missing parts supplied by reference TRBV14 and TRBJ2-4, is EAGVTQFPSHSVIEKGQTVTLRCDPISGHDNLYWYRRVMGKEIKFLLHFVKESKQDESGMPNNRFLAERTGGTYSTLKVQPAELEDSGVYFCASSQVEGSIQYFGAGTRLSVL.

This chain links TRBV2 with TRBJ2-7; 7 nucleotides align to TRBD2. The germline CDR1 and CDR2 sequences are SNHLY and FYNNEI. The V segment lost 3 bases and the J segment 0 bases; nucleotides outside the gene matches: 8. The CDR3 is made up of 16 amino acids. The CDR3 bases are TGTGCCAGCAGTGACCCGGGGGGACTCCTCTCCTACGAGCAGTACTTC. Translated: CASSDPGGLLSYEQYF.

This chain links TRBV5-1 with TRBJ1-2, with D unclear. CDR1 and CDR2 from the germline V gene are SGHRS and YFSETQ. V was clipped by 0 bases and J by 2 bases, with 5 bases between them. CDR3 length equals 13 residues. The CDR3: CASSLGLNYGYTF. CDR3 bases: TGCGCCAGCAGCTTGGGCCTAAACTATGGCTACACCTTC.

This clone was seen more than once but under ten times. J is TRBJ2-5 and V is TRBV5-1, with a weak D call TRBD2 (6 bases). Per germline, CDR1 SGHRS and CDR2 YFSETQ. The ends were cut back, 6 bases at V and 5 bases at J, with 17 bases in the middle. The CDR3 contains 14 residues. CDR3 sequence (DNA): TGCGCCAGCACCTCGGGGACTCCCGGGGAGACCCAGTACTTC. Amino acid sequence: CASTSGTPGETQYF.

The J gene is TRBJ2-1, the V gene TRBV30, with D perhaps TRBD2 (6 bases). The germline gives CDR1 GTSNPN, CDR2 SVGIG (reference sequence). V lost 2 bases and J 4 bases, leaving 18 bases between the germline ends. CDR3 length equals 16 residues. The CDR3 reads CAWSRWGGGAYNEQFF. For the CDR3, the DNA is TGTGCCTGGAGTAGGTGGGGAGGAGGGGCTTACAATGAGCAGTTCTTC.

This clone was counted only a few times. This chain uses TRBV28 with TRBJ1-4, with a possible D match to TRBD1 (5 bases). Per the germline V gene, CDR1 is MDHEN and CDR2 is SYDVKM. This CDR3 comprises 15 residues. Trimming stripped 6 bases from V and 10 bases from J, with 21 bases between. CDR3 sequence reads: CASSSFGSDGGKLFF. In nucleotides, the CDR3 is TGTGCCAGCAGCTCCTTCGGGAGCGATGGGGGAAAACTGTTTTTT.

The V gene is TRBV29-1, the J gene TRBJ1-1; 7 bases map to TRBD1. V gave up 7 bases and J gave up 6 bases; unmatched junction bases: 8. This CDR3 is 12 amino acids long. Germline V lookup: CDR1 SQVTM, CDR2 ANQGSEA. In nucleotides, the CDR3 is TGCAGCGGTAACGGACAGGCGTCTGAAGCTTTCTTT. This gives the protein CSGNGQASEAFF.

The chain has TRBV30 and TRBJ1-2; no definite D call. The CDR3 covers 13 residues. V was shortened by 0 bases and J by 3 bases, with 8 bases between the two germline ends. Germline lookup yields CDR1 GTSNPN and CDR2 SVGIG (reference sequence). In DNA, the CDR3 is TGTGCCTGGAGTGTTTCCGGGTACTATGGCTACACCTTC. Its protein is CAWSVSGYYGYTF.

The chain employs TRBV7-9 and TRBJ2-1, with TRBD1 matching over 9 bases. Germline CDR1 and CDR2: SEHNR and FQNEAQ (reference sequence). The CDR3 is made up of 16 amino acids. V dropped 7 bases and J dropped 3; count of bases not matched to a gene: 10. CDR3 amino acids: CASTPYGQGRYNEQFF. The CDR3 bases are TGTGCCAGCACCCCATACGGACAGGGGCGCTACAATGAGCAGTTCTTC.

This chain connects TRBV27 to TRBJ2-7; D is possibly TRBD2 (6 bases). From germline, CDR1 is MNHEY and CDR2 SMNVEV (reference sequence). V lost 5 bases to trimming and J lost 2 bases, with 19 bases between them. The CDR3 loop spans 16 amino acids. The CDR3 loop is CASSPIHRDSTYEQYF. In nucleotides, the CDR3 is TGTGCCAGCAGTCCTATCCACCGGGACTCCACCTACGAGCAGTACTTC.